One TCR beta chain is described in this entry. The CDR3 is 13 amino acids. Germline V gene data show CDR1 as SEHNR and CDR2 as FQNEAQ (reference sequence). The trim removed 7 bases at V and 8 bases at J, leaving 7 bases unmatched. This record comes from a study of cytomegalovirus exposure and HLA in healthy donors. Amplification used 60 Vbeta primers and 13 Jbeta primers. Only in-frame clones appear in the TCRdb table, and some are missing; sequencing was by immunoSEQ multiplex PCR. This sample carries some 56,000 clones, about 80% of them seen once, and the ten largest clones take around 3.9%. The chain combines TRBV7-9 with TRBJ2-1; 8 positions match TRBD2. This receptor was identified in a middle-aged woman in good health and CMV-seronegative. Sequenced input: PBMCs. The DNA of the CDR3 is TGTGCCAGCACCTCGGGAGGGGCGGATGAGCAGTTCTTC. It is translated as CASTSGGADEQFF.